This T cell receptor (beta chain) was sequenced during a study of brain T cells in children with intractable seizures. Findings of the study overall: Viral specificity was inferred only from CDR3 similarity; HCMV serostatus was unknown.

In the case of this clone: Its antigen is still unknown.

This sample's time point: blood from clinic visit 5 months post-surgery; TSC patient then seizure free. Surgery cases with the highest brain T cell transcript signatures were chosen for sequencing. Pre-surgery treatment included at least one anti-epileptic drug. Data came from immunoSEQ multiplex PCR; TCRdb stores just in-frame clones and leaves some out. The data hold about 350,000 clones, with roughly 93% observed a single time. The CDR3 has 15 residues. V lost 1 base and J 7 bases, leaving 16 bases between the germline ends. CDR1 and CDR2 (germline): LGHDT, YNNKEL (reference sequence). This receptor was obtained from a boy in the first two years of life with tuberous sclerosis and intractable seizures. Here the sequenced sample was peripheral blood, taken roughly 5 months after surgery. The J gene is TRBJ1-2, the V gene TRBV3-1 (or the pseudogene TRBV3-2); D gene unclear. The CDR3 protein is CASSQVPRAGGGYTF. DNA for the CDR3: TGTGCCAGCAGCCAAGTACCGAGGGCCGGCGGTGGCTACACCTTC.